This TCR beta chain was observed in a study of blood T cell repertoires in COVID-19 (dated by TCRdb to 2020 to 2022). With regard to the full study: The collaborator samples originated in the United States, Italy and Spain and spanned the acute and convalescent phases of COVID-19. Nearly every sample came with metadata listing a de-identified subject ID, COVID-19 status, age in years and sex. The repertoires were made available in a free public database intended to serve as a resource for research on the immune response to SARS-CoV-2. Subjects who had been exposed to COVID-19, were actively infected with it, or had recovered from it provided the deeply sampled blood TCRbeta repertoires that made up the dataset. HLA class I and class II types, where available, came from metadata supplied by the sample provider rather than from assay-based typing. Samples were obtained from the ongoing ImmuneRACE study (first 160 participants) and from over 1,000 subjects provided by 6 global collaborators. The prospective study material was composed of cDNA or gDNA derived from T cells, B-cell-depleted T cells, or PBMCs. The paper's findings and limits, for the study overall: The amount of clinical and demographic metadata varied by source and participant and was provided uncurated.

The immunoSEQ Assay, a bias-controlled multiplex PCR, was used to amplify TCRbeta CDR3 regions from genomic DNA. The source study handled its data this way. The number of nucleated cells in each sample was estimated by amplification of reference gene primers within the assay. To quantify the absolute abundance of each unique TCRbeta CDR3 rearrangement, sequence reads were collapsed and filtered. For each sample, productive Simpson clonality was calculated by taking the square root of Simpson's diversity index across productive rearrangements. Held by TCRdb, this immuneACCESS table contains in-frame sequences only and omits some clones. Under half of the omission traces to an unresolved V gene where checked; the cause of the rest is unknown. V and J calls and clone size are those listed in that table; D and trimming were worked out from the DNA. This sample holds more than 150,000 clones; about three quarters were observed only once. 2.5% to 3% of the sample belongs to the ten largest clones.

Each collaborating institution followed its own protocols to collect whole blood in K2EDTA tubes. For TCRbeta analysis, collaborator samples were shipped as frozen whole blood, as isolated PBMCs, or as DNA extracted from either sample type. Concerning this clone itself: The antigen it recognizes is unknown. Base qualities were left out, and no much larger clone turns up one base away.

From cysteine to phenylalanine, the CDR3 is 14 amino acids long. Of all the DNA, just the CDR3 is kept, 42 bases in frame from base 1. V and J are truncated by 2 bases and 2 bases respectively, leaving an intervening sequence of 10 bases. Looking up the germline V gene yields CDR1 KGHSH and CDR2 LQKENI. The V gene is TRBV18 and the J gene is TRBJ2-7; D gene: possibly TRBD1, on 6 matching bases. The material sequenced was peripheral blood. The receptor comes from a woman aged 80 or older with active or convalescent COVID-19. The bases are TGTGCCAGCTCACCATGGACAGCCCCCTACGAGCAGTACTTC. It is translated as CASSPWTAPYEQYF.